This T cell receptor beta chain emerged from a study of relationships among human T cell subsets. T cell subsets were isolated with magnetic beads coated with subset-specific monoclonal antibodies. This clonotype was seen more than once but under ten times. What it binds is not known. Study-wide results and caveats: Over 60% of CD8+ cytotoxic sequences came from clones with over 100 reads. A couple of pan T samples were processed with pan B cells.

Germline V gene data show CDR1 as SGHAT and CDR2 as FQNNGV. The CDR3 totals 15 residues. The V and J ends lost 5 bases and 2 bases, in that order; junction bases with no gene match: 6. The T cell receptor alpha and beta CDR3 regions were amplified from mRNA by semiquantitative ARM-PCR. In ARM-PCR, communal superprimers followed tagged nested gene-specific primers for exponential amplification. Before the second round, exonuclease removed the nested primers. TCRdb recomputed calls from the multiplex PCR reads with MiXCR, one row per CDR3 protein. This repertoire shows around 14,000 distinct CDR3 sequences, around 62% found once; its top ten account for about a third.

The chain links TRBV11-2 to TRBJ2-3; TRBD1 aligns across 8 bases. Sequenced: total T cells sorted from blood. This receptor was identified in a man between 35 and 55 years old in good health. CDR3: CASSLDRVDTDTQYF. In DNA form, the CDR3 reads TGTGCCAGCAGCCTGGACAGGGTGGACACAGATACGCAGTATTTT.